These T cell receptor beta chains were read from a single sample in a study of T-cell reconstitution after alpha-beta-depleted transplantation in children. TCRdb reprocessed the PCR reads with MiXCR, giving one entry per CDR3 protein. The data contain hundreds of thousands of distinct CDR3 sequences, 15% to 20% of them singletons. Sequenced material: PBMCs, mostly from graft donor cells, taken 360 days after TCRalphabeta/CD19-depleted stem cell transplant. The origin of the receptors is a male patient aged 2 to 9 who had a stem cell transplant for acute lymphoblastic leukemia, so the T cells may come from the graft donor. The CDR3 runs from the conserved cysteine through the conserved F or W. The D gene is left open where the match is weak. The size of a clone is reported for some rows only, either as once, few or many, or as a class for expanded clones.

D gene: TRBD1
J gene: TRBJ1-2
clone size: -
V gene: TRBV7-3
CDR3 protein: CASSDNPDREGYTF
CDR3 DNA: TGTGCCAGCAGTGACAATCCGGACAGGGAAGGCTACACCTTC

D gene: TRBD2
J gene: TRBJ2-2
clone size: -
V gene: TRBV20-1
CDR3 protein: CSARPPMGLADAMNTGELFF
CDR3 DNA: TGCAGTGCTAGACCACCAATGGGACTAGCGGATGCCATGAACACCGGGGAGCTGTTTTTT

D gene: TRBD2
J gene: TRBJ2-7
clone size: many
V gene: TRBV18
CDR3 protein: CASSPPGTSVYEQYF
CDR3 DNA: TGTGCCAGCTCACCACCGGGGACTAGCGTCTACGAGCAGTACTTC

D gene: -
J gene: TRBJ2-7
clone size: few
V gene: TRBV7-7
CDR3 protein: CASSVGSYGEQYF
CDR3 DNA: TGTGCTAGCAGCGTAGGGTCCTACGGCGAGCAGTACTTC

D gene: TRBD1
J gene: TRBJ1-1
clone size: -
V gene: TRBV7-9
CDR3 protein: CASSLQGATEAFF
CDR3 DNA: TGTGCCAGCAGCTTACAGGGGGCAACTGAAGCTTTCTTT

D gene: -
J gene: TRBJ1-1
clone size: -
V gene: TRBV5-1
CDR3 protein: CASSFLGELNTEAFF
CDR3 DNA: TGCGCCAGCAGCTTCTTGGGGGAACTGAACACTGAAGCTTTCTTT

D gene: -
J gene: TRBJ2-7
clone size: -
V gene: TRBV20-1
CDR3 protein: CSATLLSAPYEQYF
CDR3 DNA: TGCAGTGCTACCCTGCTTTCTGCGCCCTACGAGCAGTACTTC

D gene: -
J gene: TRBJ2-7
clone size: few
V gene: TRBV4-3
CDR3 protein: CASSQDGSEAYEQYF
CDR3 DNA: TGCGCCAGCAGCCAAGATGGTAGCGAGGCCTACGAGCAGTACTTC

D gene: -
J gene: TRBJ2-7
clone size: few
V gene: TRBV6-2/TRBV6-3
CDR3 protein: CASSYNRVSYEQYF
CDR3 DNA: TGTGCCAGCAGTTACAACAGGGTCTCCTACGAGCAGTACTTC

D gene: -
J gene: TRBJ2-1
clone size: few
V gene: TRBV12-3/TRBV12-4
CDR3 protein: CASSLRRERWNEQFF
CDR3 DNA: TGTGCCAGCAGCCTTCGTAGGGAGCGGTGGAATGAGCAGTTCTTC

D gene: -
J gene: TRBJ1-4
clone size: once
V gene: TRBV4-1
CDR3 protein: CASSQASATNEKLFF
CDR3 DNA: TGCGCCAGCAGCCAAGCTTCGGCAACTAATGAAAAACTGTTTTTT

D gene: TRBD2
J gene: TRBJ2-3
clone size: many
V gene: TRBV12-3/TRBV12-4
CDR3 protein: CASSLMASGSTDTQYF
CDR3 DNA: TGTGCCAGCAGTTTAATGGCTAGCGGGAGCACAGATACGCAGTATTTT

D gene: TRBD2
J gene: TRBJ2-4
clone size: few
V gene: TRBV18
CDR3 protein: CASSRVTLAELAKNIQYF
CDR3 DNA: TGTGCCAGCTCACGGGTGACGCTAGCGGAGCTAGCCAAAAACATTCAGTACTTC

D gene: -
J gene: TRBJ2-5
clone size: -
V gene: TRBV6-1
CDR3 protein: CASSPAQYF
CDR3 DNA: TGTGCCAGTTCGCCGGCCCAGTACTTC

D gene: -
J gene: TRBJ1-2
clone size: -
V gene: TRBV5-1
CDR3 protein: CASSLQTPYGYTF
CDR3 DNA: TGCGCCAGCAGCTTACAAACACCGTATGGCTACACCTTC

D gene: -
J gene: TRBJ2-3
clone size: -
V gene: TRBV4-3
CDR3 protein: CASSQRGGSTDTQYF
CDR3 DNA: TGCGCCAGCAGCCAACGAGGGGGAAGCACAGATACGCAGTATTTT

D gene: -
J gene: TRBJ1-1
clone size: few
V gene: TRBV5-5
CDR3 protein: CASSFGPRVDTEAFF
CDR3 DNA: TGTGCCAGCAGCTTTGGGCCGCGGGTAGACACTGAAGCTTTCTTT

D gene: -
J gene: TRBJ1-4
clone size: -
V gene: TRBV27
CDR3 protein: CASSQALMGKLFF
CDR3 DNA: TGTGCCAGCAGCCAAGCCCTCATGGGGAAACTGTTTTTT

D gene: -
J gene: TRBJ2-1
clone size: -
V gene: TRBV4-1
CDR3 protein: CASSQEGLTRNEQFF
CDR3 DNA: TGCGCCAGCAGCCAAGAAGGACTGACCCGGAATGAGCAGTTCTTC

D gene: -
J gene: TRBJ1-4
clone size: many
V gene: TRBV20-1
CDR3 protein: CSARLQGRQLFF
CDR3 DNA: TGCAGTGCTAGACTACAGGGCCGCCAACTGTTTTTT

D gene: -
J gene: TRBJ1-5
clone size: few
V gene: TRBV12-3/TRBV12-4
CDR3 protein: CASRPGDLNQPQHF
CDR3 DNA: TGTGCCAGCAGGCCCGGGGATCTCAATCAGCCCCAGCATTTT

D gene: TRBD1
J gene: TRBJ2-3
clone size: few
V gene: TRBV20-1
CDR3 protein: CSARDPWGQGPPDTQYF
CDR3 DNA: TGCAGTGCTAGAGATCCTTGGGGACAGGGGCCGCCAGATACGCAGTATTTT

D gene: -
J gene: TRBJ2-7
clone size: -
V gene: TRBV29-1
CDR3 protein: CSAWGAPTYEQYF
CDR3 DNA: TGCAGCGCCTGGGGGGCCCCAACCTACGAGCAGTACTTC

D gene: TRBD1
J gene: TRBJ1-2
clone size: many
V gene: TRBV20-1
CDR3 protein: CSAQDRGYGYTF
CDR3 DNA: TGCAGTGCCCAGGACAGGGGCTATGGCTACACCTTC

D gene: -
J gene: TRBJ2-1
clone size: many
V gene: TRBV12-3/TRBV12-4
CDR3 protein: CASSPGVLYNEQFF
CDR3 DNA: TGTGCCAGCAGCCCCGGGGTCCTCTACAATGAGCAGTTCTTC

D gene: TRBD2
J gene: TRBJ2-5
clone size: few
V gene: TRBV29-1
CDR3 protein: CSVGGLAGEAIFQETQYF
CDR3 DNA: TGCAGCGTCGGGGGACTAGCGGGAGAGGCAATCTTCCAAGAGACCCAGTACTTC

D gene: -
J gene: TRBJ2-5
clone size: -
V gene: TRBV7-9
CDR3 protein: CASSSMTGTGETQYF
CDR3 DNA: TGTGCCAGCAGCTCTATGACGGGTACCGGAGAGACCCAGTACTTC

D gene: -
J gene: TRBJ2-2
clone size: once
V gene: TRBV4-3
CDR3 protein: CASSQDVGPTGELFF
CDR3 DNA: TGCGCCAGCAGCCAAGATGTGGGGCCCACCGGGGAGCTGTTTTTT

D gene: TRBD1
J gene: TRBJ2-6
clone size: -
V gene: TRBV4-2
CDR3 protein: CASSQTGTGYHGANVLTF
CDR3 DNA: TGTGCCAGCAGCCAAACGGGGACAGGGTATCATGGGGCCAACGTCCTGACTTTC